The 20 T cell receptor beta chains given below trace back to one sample, sequenced in a study of CD8+ T cells in alopecia areata. The treatment is: oral pan-JAK inhibitor, 5-10 mg twice daily. RNA extraction was followed by reverse transcription into cDNA, which acted as the sequencing template. Method: immunoSEQ multiplex PCR; TCRdb's copy keeps in-frame clones and lacks some. The table has about 220,000 clones, approximately 57% seen once. This specimen consisted of CD4+ T cells sorted from blood, obtained at week 4, from a patient treated with tofacitinib. Receptors were obtained from a human donor with alopecia areata.

The V call is TRBV19, the J call TRBJ2-6; 7 bases are shared with TRBD1. The J segment lost 4 bases and the V segment lost 6 bases, leaving 6 bases of the junction unmatched. Germline-derived CDR1 and CDR2 are LNHDA and SQIVND (reference sequence). There are 15 residues in the CDR3. The CDR3 protein is CASSHDRVGANVLTF. CDR3 nucleotides: TGTGCCAGTAGCCACGACAGGGTCGGGGCCAACGTCCTGACTTTC. Complete variable domain (other parts from reference TRBV19 and TRBJ2-6): DGGITQSPKYLFRKEGQNVTLSCEQNLNHDAMYWYRQDPGQGLRLIYYSQIVNDFQKGDIAEGYSVSREKKESFPLTVTSAQKNPTAFYLCASSHDRVGANVLTFGAGSRLTVL.

V usage is TRBV29-1 and J usage is TRBJ1-1; no firm D call. Trimming stripped 1 base from V and 0 bases from J, with 6 bases between. The CDR3 runs to 13 residues. Germline CDR1 is SQVTM and CDR2 is ANQGSEA. The CDR3 loop reads CSVEARVNTEAFF. The CDR3 region has the DNA TGCAGCGTTGAAGCGCGGGTGAACACTGAAGCTTTCTTT.

The gene calls are TRBV7-2 and TRBJ1-2; D possibly corresponds to TRBD1 (5 bases). The CDR3 loop spans 14 amino acids. Germline V lookup: CDR1 SGHTA, CDR2 FQGNSA. The V end was cut by 10 bases, the J end by 2 bases, with 17 bases between. CDR3 in amino acids: CATLAGRANYGYTF. Here the CDR3 DNA reads TGTGCCACCTTAGCGGGGCGGGCGAACTATGGCTACACCTTC.

This clone was picked up a small number of times. The chain uses TRBV27 and TRBJ1-1; D is undetermined. The CDR3 is 13 amino acids. V lost 3 bases, J lost 4 bases, and 9 bases lay in between. CDR1 MNHEY and CDR2 SMNVEV come from the germline V gene (reference sequence). The CDR3 protein is CASSLKGRTEAFF. The DNA for the CDR3 is TGTGCCAGCAGTTTGAAGGGTCGCACTGAAGCTTTCTTT.

The chain joins TRBV30 to TRBJ1-2; D remains unclear. Germline CDR1 reads GTSNPN; CDR2 reads SVGIG (reference sequence). The CDR3 totals 14 residues. V gave up 1 base and J gave up 0 bases, with 9 bases separating them. The CDR3 nucleotides read TGTGCCTGGAGTGCACCTTTGGCTAACTATGGCTACACCTTC. This translates into CAWSAPLANYGYTF.

Comments on this clone: The sample holds other DNA sequences that translate to the same CDR3. The chain carries TRBV29-1 and TRBJ1-1; TRBD1 might be the D (6 bases). Germline lookup yields CDR1 SQVTM and CDR2 ANQGSEA. The V end was cut by 1 base, the J end by 6 bases, with 12 bases between. The CDR3 length is 13 residues. The CDR3 nucleotides read TGCAGCGTTGAAGGACTTGGGGGGCCTGAAGCTTTCTTT. It translates to CSVEGLGGPEAFF.

The chain employs TRBV9 and TRBJ1-4, with 7 bases that match TRBD1. CDR1 and CDR2 (germline): SGDLS, YYNGEE. V dropped 4 bases and J dropped 7; count of bases not matched to a gene: 13. The CDR3 consists of 16 residues. CDR3 sequence (DNA): TGTGCCAGCAGCCTGGGGTCCCCCACAGGGGTTGAAAAACTGTTTTTT. It yields the protein CASSLGSPTGVEKLFF.

This clone appeared a few times. The chain is built from TRBV13 and TRBJ2-5; D may be TRBD1 or TRBD2 (5 bases each). The CDR3 length is 15 residues. V was shortened by 5 bases and J by 1 base, with 14 bases between the two germline ends. Per the germline V gene, CDR1 is PRHDT and CDR2 is FYEKMQ (reference sequence). The CDR3 sequence is CASSPDGGGQETQYF. In DNA, the CDR3 is TGTGCCAGCAGCCCCGACGGTGGGGGCCAAGAGACCCAGTACTTC. The whole variable domain, remainder taken from reference TRBV13 and TRBJ2-5, is AAGVIQSPRHLIKEKRETATLKCYPIPRHDTVYWYQQGPGQDPQFLISFYEKMQSDKGSIPDRFSAQQFSDYHSELNMSSLELGDSALYFCASSPDGGGQETQYFGPGTRLLVL.

The chain is built from TRBV7-2 and TRBJ2-3, with 12 bases matching TRBD2. Germline values: CDR1 SGHTA, CDR2 FQGNSA. This CDR3 has 17 amino acids. Unmatched junction bases numbered 4, after V lost 0 bases and J lost 3 bases. CDR3 sequence: CASSLAASGGATDTQYF. CDR3 sequence (DNA): TGTGCCAGCAGCTTAGCGGCTAGCGGGGGGGCGACAGATACGCAGTATTTT.

The chain is built from TRBV29-1 and TRBJ1-2; D is possibly TRBD1 (5 bases). Trimming cost V 3 bases and J 2 bases, with 19 bases left between them. This CDR3 spans 16 amino acids. From germline, CDR1 is SQVTM and CDR2 ANQGSEA. Written as DNA, the CDR3 is TGCAGCGTTGAGAGCTCTCAGCCGGGACTGAACTATGGCTACACCTTC. The encoded protein is CSVESSQPGLNYGYTF.

This sequence joins TRBV7-2 and TRBJ2-5; 7 bases map to TRBD1. CDR1 and CDR2 from the germline V gene are SGHTA and FQGNSA. This CDR3 is built from 13 residues. V shed 5 bases and J 5 bases; nucleotides not matched to a gene: 5. The CDR3 region has the DNA TGTGCCAGCAGCCACAGGGGAAAGGAGACCCAGTACTTC. Its translation is CASSHRGKETQYF.

J is TRBJ1-2 and V is TRBV2; the D is unclear. Germline CDR1 SNHLY, CDR2 FYNNEI. The germline V and J ends were trimmed by 2 bases and 6 bases, with 16 bases remaining between them. The CDR3 has 15 residues. The CDR3, as DNA: TGTGCCAGCAGTGAATCTCGGGGTCCGGGAGATGGCTACACCTTC. Translation gives CASSESRGPGDGYTF.

The J gene is TRBJ2-2, the V gene TRBV2; 14 nucleotides agree with TRBD2. The CDR3 sequence is 16 residues long. Germline values: CDR1 SNHLY, CDR2 FYNNEI. With V trimmed by 5 bases and J by 4 bases, 3 bases remained unmatched. In DNA form, the CDR3 reads TGTGCCAGCAGTCGACTAGCGGGGGGGCTCACCGGGGAGCTGTTTTTT. It yields the protein CASSRLAGGLTGELFF.

This clone turned up a few times. The chain is built from TRBV11-2 and TRBJ2-3; 9 positions match TRBD2. The trim removed 1 base at V and 6 bases at J, leaving 5 bases unmatched. The CDR3 has 15 amino acids. Germline loops: CDR1 SGHAT, CDR2 FQNNGV. The CDR3: CASSLGAGGSDTQYF. The CDR3 DNA reads TGTGCCAGCAGCTTAGGCGCGGGGGGGTCTGATACGCAGTATTTT. The full variable domain, with the rest looked up from reference TRBV11-2 and TRBJ2-3, is EAGVAQSPRYKIIEKRQSVAFWCNPISGHATLYWYQQILGQGPKLLIQFQNNGVVDDSQLPKDRFSAERLKGVDSTLKIQPAKLEDSAVYLCASSLGAGGSDTQYFGPGTRLTVL.

This chain links TRBV27 with TRBJ1-6; the D is unclear. The germline gives CDR1 MNHEY, CDR2 SMNVEV (reference sequence). Trimming removed 6 bases from V and 7 bases from J, with 7 bases in between. CDR3 length: 12 residues. The CDR3 DNA sequence: TGTGCCAGCAGCAAGAACAATTCACCCCTCCACTTT. Amino acid sequence: CASSKNNSPLHF.

The gene calls are TRBV11-2 and TRBJ2-3; 9 positions agree with TRBD1. V shed 2 bases, J shed 2 bases, and the junction held 5 bases outside the gene matches. Germline V gives CDR1 SGHAT, CDR2 FQNNGV. There are 16 residues in the CDR3. The CDR3 reads CASSLRTGDPTDTQYF. The CDR3 region has the DNA TGTGCCAGCAGCTTACGGACAGGGGACCCCACAGATACGCAGTATTTT.

The CDR3 DNA reads TGTGCCAGCTCACCATATCAGGGTAGGGGCGAGCAGTACTTC. Translated: CASSPYQGRGEQYF. The rearrangement uses TRBV18 and TRBJ2-7; D is possibly TRBD1 (5 bases). Germline assignment: CDR1 KGHSH and CDR2 LQKENI. This CDR3 comprises 14 residues. With 2 bases removed from V and 6 bases from J, the gap between germline ends came to 14 bases.

The CDR3 region has the DNA TGTGCCTGGAGTAAAGGGACAGTTAACTATGGCTACACCTTC. Its translation: CAWSKGTVNYGYTF. The chain combines TRBV30 with TRBJ1-2; 7 nucleotides agree with TRBD1. The trim removed 2 bases at V and 1 base at J, leaving 4 bases unmatched. There are 14 residues in the CDR3. Germline loops: CDR1 GTSNPN, CDR2 SVGIG (reference sequence).

The chain links TRBV5-1 to TRBJ1-5; 7 bases are a match to TRBD1. Germline V gene data show CDR1 as SGHRS and CDR2 as YFSETQ. The CDR3 covers 14 residues. The junction had 6 bases not matched to a gene; V was cut back by 5 bases and J by 4 bases. The CDR3: CASRKDRDNQPQHF. For the CDR3, the DNA is TGCGCCAGCAGGAAAGACAGGGATAATCAGCCCCAGCATTTT. Full variable domain (rest looked up from reference TRBV5-1 and TRBJ1-5): KAGVTQTPRYLIKTRGQQVTLSCSPISGHRSVSWYQQTPGQGLQFLFEYFSETQRNKGNFPGRFSGRQFSNSRSEMNVSTLELGDSALYLCASRKDRDNQPQHFGDGTRLSIL.

The gene calls are TRBV5-1 and TRBJ1-4; D gene uncertain. CDR3 length equals 12 residues. The V end lost 0 bases, the J end lost 5 bases, and 2 bases lay between the germline ends. CDR1 is SGHRS, CDR2 YFSETQ, per germline. The CDR3 sequence is CASSLANEKLFF. In DNA form, the CDR3 reads TGCGCCAGCAGCTTGGCAAATGAAAAACTGTTTTTT.